This T cell receptor (beta chain) is drawn from a study of technical replicates of blood from several donors (dated by TCRdb to 2017 to 2019). Preparation of the library involved the immunoSEQ multiplex PCR assay. TCRdb retrieved this table from immuneACCESS and kept in-frame rearrangements only. Not all clones are present; in checked studies, unresolved V genes account for under half, and no reason is known for the remainder. For this sample the table gives tens of thousands of clones, of which around 94% were detected only once. Under 0.4% of the sample belongs to the ten largest clones. Worth noting for this clone: Its antigen remains undetermined. One base away there is no much larger clone; base qualities are not given.

CDR1 and CDR2 are drawn from the germline V gene: SGHRS, YFSETQ. V gives up 3 bases and J gives up 4 bases, and the segment between their germline ends measures 15 bases. Measured from the cysteine to the phenylalanine, the CDR3 is 15 residues long. Solely the CDR3 DNA is kept, with 45 bases framed from the first base. Material: T cells isolated from PBMCs. The TCR sequence derives from a human donor in good health. The V and J genes are TRBV5-1 and TRBJ2-3, with TRBD2 as a weak D call on 5 bases. The DNA sequence is as follows: TGCGCCAGCAGCTCCGATACTAGGTTGGCAGATACGCAGTATTTT. This yields the protein CASSSDTRLADTQYF.